Below, 5 T cell receptor beta chains from the same sample are listed, as sequenced in a study of cytomegalovirus exposure and HLA in healthy donors. A multiplex PCR was run with 60 Vbeta primers and 13 Jbeta primers. Produced via immunoSEQ multiplex PCR; TCRdb's table is partial and in-frame only. The sample shows 110,000 or so clones, about 80% of them seen only once. The specimen was PBMCs. The receptors come from a female donor in good health and CMV-seronegative.

The V gene is TRBV5-8, the J gene TRBJ2-5; 11 bases align to TRBD2. The germline V gene encodes CDR1 SGHTS and CDR2 YDEGEE. This CDR3 has 16 amino acids. V trimming: 1 base; J trimming: 4 bases; junction bases outside the gene matches: 6. The CDR3 protein is CASSLRPSGGRETQYF. Written as DNA, the CDR3 is TGTGCCAGCAGCTTGCGTCCTAGCGGGGGGCGAGAGACCCAGTACTTC.

The rearrangement uses TRBV13 and TRBJ1-1, with unresolved D. V was cut by 1 base and J by 4 bases, with 13 bases left in between. There are 15 residues in the CDR3. The germline V gene has CDR1 PRHDT and CDR2 FYEKMQ (reference sequence). The DNA of the CDR3 is TGTGCCAGCAGCTTAGCGGTTGGCGGCGGCACTGAAGCTTTCTTT. The encoded protein is CASSLAVGGGTEAFF.

CDR3 nucleotide sequence: TGTGCCAGCAGCGCGGGAGTGTGGGGCTACGAGCAGTACTTC. This encodes CASSAGVWGYEQYF. The chain combines TRBV14 with TRBJ2-7, with 7 bases that match TRBD2. This CDR3 has 14 residues. V trimming: 5 bases; J trimming: 3 bases; junction bases outside the gene matches: 7. From germline, CDR1 is SGHDN and CDR2 FVKESK.

The chain is built from TRBV5-4 and TRBJ2-7; no clear D. Trimming pared 0 bases from V and 5 bases from J, leaving 12 bases between. CDR1 and CDR2 (germline): SGHNT, YYREEE (reference sequence). CDR3 length equals 14 residues. CDR3 DNA sequence: TGTGCCAGCAGCTTGGGAGGTGGCCTGAACGAGCAGTACTTC. Its protein product is CASSLGGGLNEQYF.

This sequence joins TRBV6-5 and TRBJ1-2, with D possibly matching TRBD1 (6 bases). The CDR3 length is 13 residues. The germline CDR1 and CDR2 sequences are MNHEY and SVGAGI. V lost 4 bases, J lost 8 bases, and 14 bases lay in between. CDR3 coding DNA: TGTGCCAGCAGTTCCGGGGCAGGGGTAGGCTACACCTTC. Translating gives CASSSGAGVGYTF.